The present T cell receptor beta chain was sequenced within a study of T cells in Graves' hyperthyroidism and ophthalmopathy. General study points: Before onset, ophthalmopathy was predicted by the model a median 6.5 months earlier. Among clonotypes expanded in thyroid above 0.001, most were also found in blood. Ophthalmopathy and stable hyperthyroidism were separated by a 13 V-J model.

The table lists this clonotype with many counts. Its antigen remains unknown. J was trimmed by 4 bases and V by 1 base; bases with no gene match: 7. Per germline, CDR1 DFQATT and CDR2 SNEGSKA (reference sequence). This CDR3 contains 16 residues. TCR beta CDR3 region amplification was performed from RNA transcripts. The TCR CDR3 was amplified in a first-round RT-PCR using the HTBI primer set. TCRdb passed the multiplex PCR reads through MiXCR, listing each CDR3 protein once. The data contain under 650,000 distinct CDR3 sequences, about a sixth of them singletons. Sequenced material: blood. This clonotype was obtained from a woman aged 25-40 years with Graves' hyperthyroidism. V usage is TRBV20-1 and J usage is TRBJ2-3, with 11 nucleotides matching TRBD2. The CDR3 loop reads CSARVPLAGAADTQYF. The CDR3 bases are TGCAGTGCTAGAGTACCACTAGCGGGAGCGGCAGATACGCAGTATTTT.